Below are 6 T cell receptor beta chains sequenced from a single sample in a study of PD-1 blockade in classical Hodgkin lymphoma. Time point noted: cycle 4 day 1 (C4D1), after about 6 weeks of nivolumab. Every patient had relapsed following autologous stem cell transplantation, and cohorts differed in brentuximab vedotin exposure. Isolation of CD4+ T cells from thawed PBMCs was performed by magnetic negative selection. Clones were sequenced by immunoSEQ multiplex PCR, and TCRdb holds only the in-frame ones, with some missing. The sample carries fewer than 35,000 clones, around 84% recorded once. This material consisted of CD4+ T cells from blood, taken before the fourth cycle of nivolumab. The receptor source for this set is a human donor with classical Hodgkin lymphoma.

The gene calls are TRBV7-2 and TRBJ2-5; 8 nucleotides line up with TRBD2. V was clipped by 1 base and J by 8 bases; unmatched bases: 9. Germline loops: CDR1 SGHTA, CDR2 FQGNSA. This CDR3 is built from 15 residues. The CDR3 region has the DNA TGTGCCAGCAGCTTAGAATGGCGGGGGGCTTTCACCCAGTACTTC. Translated: CASSLEWRGAFTQYF.

V usage is TRBV7-8 and J usage is TRBJ1-1; D possibly corresponds to TRBD1 (6 bases). V was cut by 2 bases and J by 8 bases, with 9 bases left in between. CDR1 and CDR2 (germline): SGHVS, FQNEAQ. The CDR3 has 12 residues. The CDR3 loop is CASSLNGGEAFF. The CDR3 DNA sequence: TGTGCCAGCAGCTTAAACGGGGGCGAAGCTTTCTTT.

V gene TRBV10-3 combines with J gene TRBJ2-5, with 9 bases lining up with TRBD2. The V segment lost 6 bases and the J segment 3 bases; nucleotides outside the gene matches: 11. Germline CDR1 is ENHRY and CDR2 is SYGVKD. The CDR3 extends over 16 amino acids. CDR3 protein: CAISRSGGGAEETQYF. In DNA, the CDR3 is TGTGCCATCAGCCGGAGTGGCGGGGGGGCAGAAGAGACCCAGTACTTC.

The rearrangement links TRBV7-2 to TRBJ2-7; D not resolved. Germline V CDR1 and CDR2: SGHTA, FQGNSA. The CDR3 is 13 amino acids. V gave up 1 base and J gave up 5 bases, with 9 bases separating them. This chain's CDR3 is CASSLDYPDEQYF. The DNA for the CDR3 is TGTGCCAGCAGCTTAGATTACCCGGACGAGCAGTACTTC.

This clone was seen more than once but under ten times. V is TRBV4-1 and J is TRBJ1-5; possibly TRBD1 for D (6 bases). Germline loops: CDR1 MGHRA, CDR2 YSYEKL. V lost 4 bases and J 8 bases, leaving 18 bases between the germline ends. The CDR3 runs to 15 residues. The CDR3 bases are TGCGCCAGCAGCCCGGGACATATCCGAGGGGAGCCCCAGCATTTT. Protein sequence: CASSPGHIRGEPQHF.

J is TRBJ1-1 and V is TRBV4-3, with D perhaps TRBD1 (5 bases). The CDR3 is made up of 17 amino acids. CDR1 and CDR2 from the germline V gene are LGHNA and YSLEER. V lost 3 bases to trimming and J lost 1 base, with 18 bases between them. CDR3 sequence: CASSQGVGMAGNTEAFF. The CDR3 DNA reads TGCGCCAGCAGCCAGGGGGTGGGAATGGCTGGGAACACTGAAGCTTTCTTT.